This TCR beta chain derives from a study of Graves' ophthalmopathy and Graves' hyperthyroidism (dated by TCRdb to 2016 to 2019). Regarding the research as a whole: Peripheral blood was collected at initial diagnosis, before any treatment. In several hyperthyroidism patients, the T-cell repertoires found in thyroid tissue were compared with those found in blood. Once sampling was done, hyperthyroidism patients were given methimazole at a starting dose of 30 mg daily, while ophthalmopathy patients were given high-dose intravenous methylprednisolone. To explore V-J signatures that separate ophthalmopathy from hyperthyroidism, a discovery set of approximately 100 patients was enrolled, consisting of 40 to 45 with ophthalmopathy and around 57 with stable hyperthyroidism. In total, under 150 blood samples were TCR-sequenced: approximately 40 ophthalmopathy, approximately 80 hyperthyroidism and some 17 hyperthyroidism-to-ophthalmopathy patients. The 100 or so discovery patients were divided at random into training and test sets in a 7:3 ratio. An independent validation cohort was composed of fewer than 20 hyperthyroidism patients and around 15 patients who later progressed from hyperthyroidism to ophthalmopathy. To tell Graves' ophthalmopathy apart from Graves' hyperthyroidism, and to predict which patients would progress to ophthalmopathy, the study relied on TCR beta repertoire signatures. What the research found in general, with its limitations: No statistical method was used to set the sample size in advance, and the investigators knew which group each participant was assigned to. Most of the expanded thyroid clonotypes with a frequency above 0.001 were also detected in blood, and it was suggested that the thyroid immune response may be reflected by blood repertoires. In validation, the model predicted ophthalmopathy progression with roughly 68% sensitivity and approximately 72% specificity; around twelve predicted patients were CT-confirmed with GO in a median of 6.5 months. In cross-validation, the 13-signature model distinguished ophthalmopathy from stable hyperthyroidism with less than 90% sensitivity and about 81% specificity, while in the test set the corresponding values were around 79% and 71%.

Ophthalmopathy patients were characterized by moderately to severely active disease, a Clinical Activity Score of at least 3, a NOSPECS grade of at least 4, and a disease duration under 3 months. Patients with other autoimmune diseases, uncontrolled infections, pregnancy or lactation were excluded. Clinical symptoms, serum thyroxine, TRAb, thyroid ultrasound and orbital computed tomography formed the basis of the diagnosis. PBMCs were isolated from around 10 ml of fresh peripheral blood by Ficoll-Paque density gradient centrifugation. Total RNA was extracted with Trizol reagent and quality-checked on an Agilent 2100 Bioanalyzer. For repertoire sequencing, TCR beta CDR3 regions were amplified from RNA transcripts. HTBI primers and the Qiagen OneStep RT-PCR kit were used in a first-round RT-PCR, which was followed by a second-round multiplex PCR, size selection and purification. Libraries were sequenced paired-end with 100 bp reads on an Illumina HiSeq2000. The authors processed their data as follows. SOAPnuke was used to process the reads, throwing out any read that had adapters, had uncalled bases, had a mean Phred below 15, or lacked an exact constant-primer or identifier match. COPE v1.2.5 was used to merge high-quality paired reads. Unique nucleotide sequences were defined as clonotypes and aligned to IMGT TRB V, D and J references using MiTCR v1.1. Analysis was restricted to V-J combinations with a frequency above 0.0001, which covered 98% to 99.2% of repertoires. For each V-J combination, a TCR clonal expansion and chaos score was defined as F50 clonal expansion divided by the chaos observed in the TCRdist matrix. Features were reduced by Welch's t-statistics and random forest to over 10 V-J combinations, which fed a naive Bayes classifier. The similarity between thyroid and blood repertoires was quantified using the Morisita-Horn index. The public reads were run again by TCRdb, first through fastp at Q25 and then through MiXCR, and only productive beta chains were kept. Every entry covers one CDR3 protein and lists the most common genes and DNA from its rows. TCRdb assigned the V and J calls; the authors' analysis was not used. This sample lists about 400,000 distinct CDR3 sequences; 15% to 20% were detected once. The ten most abundant clones make up 1.6% of the sample.

This clonotype was picked up a small number of times. Its binding antigen is unknown. Per-base quality was not reported, and no clone a single base away is much larger than it. Sequences KGHSH (CDR1) and LQKENI (CDR2) are obtained from the germline V gene. A distance of 16 bases separates the germline ends of V and J, which lose 0 bases and 2 bases respectively. The CDR3 runs 18 amino acids, cysteine and phenylalanine included. Only CDR3 DNA is held: 54 bases, read in frame from base 1. The sequence links TRBV18 to TRBJ2-2, with the D gene uncertain. The receptor comes from a woman younger than 30 with Graves' ophthalmopathy. Donor details come from another sample of the same person, matched by shared clones. The sequencing sample was made of peripheral blood. CDR3 sequence: CASSPPVEISRNTGELFF. DNA sequence: TGTGCCAGCTCACCACCGGTAGAGATATCCAGAAACACCGGGGAGCTGTTTTTT.